Below are 4 T cell receptor beta chains sequenced from a single sample in a study of shared clonotypes between healthy human individuals. Method: immunoSEQ multiplex PCR; TCRdb's copy keeps in-frame clones and lacks some. The table has 150,000 to 200,000 clones, roughly 93% seen once. Sample: naive CD4+ T cells sorted from blood. Indicated subset: CD45RA+ positively selected. These TCRs come from a woman aged 25-40 years in good health.

This clone has a single count. The J gene is TRBJ2-1, the V gene TRBV9; D gene uncertain. From germline, CDR1 is SGDLS and CDR2 YYNGEE. Trimming pared 0 bases from V and 6 bases from J, leaving 7 bases between. CDR3 size: 13 residues. The DNA of the CDR3 is TGTGCCAGCAGCGTAGCTGGCGTCAATGAGCAGTTCTTC. Protein: CASSVAGVNEQFF.

This chain connects TRBV6-5 to TRBJ2-7; unclear D gene. Per the germline V gene, CDR1 is MNHEY and CDR2 is SVGAGI. Trimming pared 4 bases from V and 0 bases from J, leaving 10 bases between. This CDR3 is built from 14 residues. The CDR3 region has the DNA TGTGCCAGCAGTTCGGGCGGTAGCTCCTACGAGCAGTACTTC. Translating gives CASSSGGSSYEQYF.

The chain carries TRBV7-9 and TRBJ1-2, with a possible D match to TRBD1 (5 bases). The CDR3 extends over 15 amino acids. Germline V lookup: CDR1 SEHNR, CDR2 FQNEAQ (reference sequence). Between the trimmed V and J ends, which lost 2 bases and 8 bases, there was a span of 18 bases. CDR3 residues: CASSLRGRAIWGYTF. The CDR3 DNA sequence: TGTGCCAGCAGCTTACGGGGCAGGGCTATATGGGGCTACACCTTC. Supplemented by reference TRBV7-9 and TRBJ1-2, the full variable domain reads DTGVSQNPRHKITKRGQNVTFRCDPISEHNRLYWYRQTLGQGPEFLTYFQNEAQLEKSRLLSDRFSAERPKGSFSTLEIQRTEQGDSAMYLCASSLRGRAIWGYTFGSGTRLTVV.

This sequence joins TRBV4-2 and TRBJ2-7, with unresolved D. Looked up from germline, CDR1 is LGHNA and CDR2 is YNFKEQ. CDR3 size: 14 residues. V lost 0 bases to trimming and J lost 1 base, with 7 bases between them. In DNA, the CDR3 is TGTGCCAGCAGCCAAGACTGGGGATCCTACGAGCAGTACTTC. Protein: CASSQDWGSYEQYF.